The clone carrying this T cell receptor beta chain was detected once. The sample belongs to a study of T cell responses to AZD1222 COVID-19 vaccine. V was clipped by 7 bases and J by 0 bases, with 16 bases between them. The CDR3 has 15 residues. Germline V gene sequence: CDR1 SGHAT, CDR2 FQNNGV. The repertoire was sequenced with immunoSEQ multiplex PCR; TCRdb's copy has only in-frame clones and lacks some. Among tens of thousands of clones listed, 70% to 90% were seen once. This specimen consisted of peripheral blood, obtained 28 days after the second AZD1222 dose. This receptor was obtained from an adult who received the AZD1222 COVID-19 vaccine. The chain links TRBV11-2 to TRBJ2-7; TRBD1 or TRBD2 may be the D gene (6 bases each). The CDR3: CASILGGHLSYEQYF. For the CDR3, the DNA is TGTGCCAGCATCCTGGGGGGACACCTCTCCTACGAGCAGTACTTC.